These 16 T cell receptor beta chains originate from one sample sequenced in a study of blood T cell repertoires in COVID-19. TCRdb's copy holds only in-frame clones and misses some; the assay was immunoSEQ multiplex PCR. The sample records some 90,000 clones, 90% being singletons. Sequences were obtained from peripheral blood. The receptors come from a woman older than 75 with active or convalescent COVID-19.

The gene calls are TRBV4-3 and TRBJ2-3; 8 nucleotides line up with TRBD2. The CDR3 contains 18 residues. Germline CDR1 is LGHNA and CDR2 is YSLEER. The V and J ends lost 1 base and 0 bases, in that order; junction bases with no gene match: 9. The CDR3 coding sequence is TGCGCCAGCAGCCAAGGAGCGGGAGAGGGAATTAGCACAGATACGCAGTATTTT. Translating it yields CASSQGAGEGISTDTQYF.

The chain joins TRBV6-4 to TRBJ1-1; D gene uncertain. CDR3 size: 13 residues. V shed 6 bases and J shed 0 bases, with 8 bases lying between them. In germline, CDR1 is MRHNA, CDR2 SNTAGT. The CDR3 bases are TGTGCCAGCAGCGAACAGCTGAACACTGAAGCTTTCTTT. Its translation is CASSEQLNTEAFF.

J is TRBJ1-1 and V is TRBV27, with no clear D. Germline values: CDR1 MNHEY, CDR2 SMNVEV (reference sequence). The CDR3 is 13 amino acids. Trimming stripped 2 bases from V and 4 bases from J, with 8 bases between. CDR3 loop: CASSLKQSTEAFF. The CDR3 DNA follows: TGTGCCAGCAGTTTAAAACAGTCCACTGAAGCTTTCTTT.

CDR3 coding DNA: TGTGCCAGCAGCTTAGACAGGGGGCGAACCTACGAGCAGTACTTC. Translation: CASSLDRGRTYEQYF. This chain connects TRBV7-9 to TRBJ2-7; TRBD1 agrees at 9 bases. The CDR3 covers 15 residues. In germline, CDR1 is SEHNR, CDR2 FQNEAQ (reference sequence). The V gene end was trimmed by 1 base and the J gene end by 2 bases; junction bases not matched to a gene: 3.

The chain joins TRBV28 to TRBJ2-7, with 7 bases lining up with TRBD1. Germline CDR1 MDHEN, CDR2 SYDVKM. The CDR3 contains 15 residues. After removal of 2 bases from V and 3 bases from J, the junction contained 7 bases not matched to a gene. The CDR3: CASSLKGAGGYEQYF. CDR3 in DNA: TGTGCCAGCAGTTTAAAGGGAGCAGGGGGCTACGAGCAGTACTTC.

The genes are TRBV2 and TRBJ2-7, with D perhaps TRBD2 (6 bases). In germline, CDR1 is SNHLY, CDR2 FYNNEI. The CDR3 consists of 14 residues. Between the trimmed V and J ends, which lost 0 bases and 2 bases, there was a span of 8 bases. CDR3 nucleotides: TGTGCCAGCAGTGAAGCGGGACTGCCCTACGAGCAGTACTTC. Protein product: CASSEAGLPYEQYF.

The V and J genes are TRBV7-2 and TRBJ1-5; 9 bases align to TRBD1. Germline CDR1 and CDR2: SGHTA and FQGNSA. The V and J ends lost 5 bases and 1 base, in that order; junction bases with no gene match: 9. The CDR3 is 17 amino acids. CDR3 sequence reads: CASSPGTGSWSNQPQHF. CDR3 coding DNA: TGTGCCAGCAGCCCCGGGACAGGGTCGTGGAGCAATCAGCCCCAGCATTTT. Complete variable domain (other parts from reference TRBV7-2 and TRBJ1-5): GAGVSQSPSNKVTEKGKDVELRCDPISGHTALYWYRQSLGQGLEFLIYFQGNSAPDKSGLPSDRFSAERTGGSVSTLTIQRTQQEDSAVYLCASSPGTGSWSNQPQHFGDGTRLSIL.

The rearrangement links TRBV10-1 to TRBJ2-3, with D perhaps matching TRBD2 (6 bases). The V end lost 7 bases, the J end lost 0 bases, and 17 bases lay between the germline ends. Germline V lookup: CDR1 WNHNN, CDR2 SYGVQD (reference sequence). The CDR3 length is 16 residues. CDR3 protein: CASNHLGGPSTDTQYF. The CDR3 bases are TGCGCCAGCAACCACCTAGGAGGGCCTAGCACAGATACGCAGTATTTT.

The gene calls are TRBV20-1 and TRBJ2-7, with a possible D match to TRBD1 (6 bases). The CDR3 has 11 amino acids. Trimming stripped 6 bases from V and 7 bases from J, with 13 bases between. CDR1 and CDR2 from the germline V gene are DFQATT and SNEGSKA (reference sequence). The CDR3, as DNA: TGCAGTGCCTACAGGGCGAGGGAGCAGTACTTC. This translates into CSAYRAREQYF.

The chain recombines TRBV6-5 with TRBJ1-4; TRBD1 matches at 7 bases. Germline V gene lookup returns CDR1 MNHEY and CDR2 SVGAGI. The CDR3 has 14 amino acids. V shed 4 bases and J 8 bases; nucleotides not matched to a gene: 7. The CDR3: CASSFEGAGEKLFF. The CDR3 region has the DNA TGTGCCAGCAGTTTTGAGGGGGCAGGGGAAAAACTGTTTTTT.

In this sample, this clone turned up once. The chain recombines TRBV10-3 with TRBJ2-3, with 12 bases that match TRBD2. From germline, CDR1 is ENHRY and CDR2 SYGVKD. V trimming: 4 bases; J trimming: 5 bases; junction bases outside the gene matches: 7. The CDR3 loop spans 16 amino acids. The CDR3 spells CAISASLAGGGDTQYF. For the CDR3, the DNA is TGTGCCATCAGTGCGTCTCTAGCGGGAGGGGGAGATACGCAGTATTTT.

The CDR3 bases are TGTGCCAGCAGTTACCTAAGAGGGGGGGGTAATGAAAAACTGTTTTTT. Its translation: CASSYLRGGGNEKLFF. The V gene is TRBV28, the J gene TRBJ1-4; a possible D gene is TRBD1 (6 bases). CDR1 MDHEN and CDR2 SYDVKM come from the germline V gene. The ends were cut back, 4 bases at V and 4 bases at J, with 16 bases in the middle. CDR3 length: 16 residues.

CDR3 region: CSVTTDYGYTF. CDR3 nucleotide sequence: TGCAGCGTCACGACAGACTATGGCTACACCTTC. The chain recombines TRBV29-1 with TRBJ1-2; D is perhaps TRBD1 (5 bases). V lost 6 bases and J 3 bases, leaving 8 bases between the germline ends. There are 11 residues in the CDR3. Looked up from germline, CDR1 is SQVTM and CDR2 is ANQGSEA.

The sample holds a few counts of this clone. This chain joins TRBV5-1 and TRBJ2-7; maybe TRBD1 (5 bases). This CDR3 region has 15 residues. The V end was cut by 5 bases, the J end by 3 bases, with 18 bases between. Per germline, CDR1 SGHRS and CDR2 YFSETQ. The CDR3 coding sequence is TGCGCCAGCAGATTCTCAACAGGCCCTGGCTACGAGCAGTACTTC. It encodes CASRFSTGPGYEQYF. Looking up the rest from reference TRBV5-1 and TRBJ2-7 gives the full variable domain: KAGVTQTPRYLIKTRGQQVTLSCSPISGHRSVSWYQQTPGQGLQFLFEYFSETQRNKGNFPGRFSGRQFSNSRSEMNVSTLELGDSALYLCASRFSTGPGYEQYFGPGTRLTVT.

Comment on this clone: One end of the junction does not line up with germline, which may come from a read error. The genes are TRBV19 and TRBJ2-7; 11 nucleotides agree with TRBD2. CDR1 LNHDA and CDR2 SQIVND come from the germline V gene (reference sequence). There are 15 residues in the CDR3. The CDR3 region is CASSLETSGTYEQYF. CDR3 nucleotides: TGTGCCAGTAGTTTAGAGACTAGCGGGACCTACGAGCAGTACTTC.

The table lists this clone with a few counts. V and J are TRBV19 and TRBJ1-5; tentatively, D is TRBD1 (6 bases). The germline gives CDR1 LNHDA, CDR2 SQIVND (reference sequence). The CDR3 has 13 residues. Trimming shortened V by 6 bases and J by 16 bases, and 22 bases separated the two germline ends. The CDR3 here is CASSTNPGQSNHF. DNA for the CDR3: TGTGCCAGTAGCACAAATCCGGGACAATCGAATCATTTT.